This T cell receptor (beta chain) originates from a study of T cell responses to AZD1222 COVID-19 vaccine. Trimming pared 3 bases from V and 1 base from J, leaving 6 bases between. CDR1 KGHSH and CDR2 LQKENI come from the germline V gene. The CDR3 length is 13 residues. Assay: immunoSEQ multiplex PCR; the TCRdb copy retains only in-frame clones and omits some. The repertoire holds about 70,000 clones, with around 90% as singletons. Worth noting for this clone: What it binds is not known.

Study-level results: Females made up more of the donors, who were largely white British, and clonal diversity may have come out too low. Seropositivity was recorded at baseline in only a handful of AZD1222 recipients. Variant regions that are unmutated are reportedly the target of nearly half of spike-specific TCRs.

The rearrangement joins TRBV18 to TRBJ1-1; D ambiguous. This specimen was peripheral blood, taken 28 days after the second AZD1222 dose. This sequence originates from an adult who received the AZD1222 COVID-19 vaccine. Here the CDR3 DNA reads TGTGCCAGCTCACCGGACGGGAACACTGAAGCTTTCTTT. It codes for CASSPDGNTEAFF.